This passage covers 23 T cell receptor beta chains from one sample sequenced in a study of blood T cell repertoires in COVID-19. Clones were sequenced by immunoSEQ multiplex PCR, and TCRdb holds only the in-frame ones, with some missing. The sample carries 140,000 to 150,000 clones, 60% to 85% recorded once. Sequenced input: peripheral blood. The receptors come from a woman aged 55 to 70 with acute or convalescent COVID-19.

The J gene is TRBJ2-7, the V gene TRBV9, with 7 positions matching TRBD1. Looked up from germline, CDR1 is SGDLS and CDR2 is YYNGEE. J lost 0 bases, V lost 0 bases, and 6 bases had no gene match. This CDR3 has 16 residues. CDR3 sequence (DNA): TGTGCCAGCAGCGTAGCCGGGACAGCCCACTCCTACGAGCAGTACTTC. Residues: CASSVAGTAHSYEQYF.

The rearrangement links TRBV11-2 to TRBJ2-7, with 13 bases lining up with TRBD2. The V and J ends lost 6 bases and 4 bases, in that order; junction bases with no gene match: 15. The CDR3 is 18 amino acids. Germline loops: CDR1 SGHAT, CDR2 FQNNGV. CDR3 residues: CASSSGLAGVEVGYEQYF. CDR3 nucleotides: TGTGCCAGCAGTTCCGGACTAGCGGGAGTCGAAGTCGGTTACGAGCAGTACTTC.

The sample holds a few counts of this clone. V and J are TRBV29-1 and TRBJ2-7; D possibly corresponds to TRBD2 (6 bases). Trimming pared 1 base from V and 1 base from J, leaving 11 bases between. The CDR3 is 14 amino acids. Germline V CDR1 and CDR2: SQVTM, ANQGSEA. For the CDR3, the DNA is TGCAGCGTTGAAGGTGGGACTTCATCCTACGAGCAGTACTTC. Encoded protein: CSVEGGTSSYEQYF.

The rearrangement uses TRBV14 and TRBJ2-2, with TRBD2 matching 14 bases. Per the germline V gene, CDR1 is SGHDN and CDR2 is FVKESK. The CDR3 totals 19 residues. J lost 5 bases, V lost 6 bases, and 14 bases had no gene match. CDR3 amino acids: CASSPAAGLAGVNTGELFF. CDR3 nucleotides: TGTGCCAGCAGTCCAGCCGCGGGACTAGCGGGAGTGAATACCGGGGAGCTGTTTTTT.

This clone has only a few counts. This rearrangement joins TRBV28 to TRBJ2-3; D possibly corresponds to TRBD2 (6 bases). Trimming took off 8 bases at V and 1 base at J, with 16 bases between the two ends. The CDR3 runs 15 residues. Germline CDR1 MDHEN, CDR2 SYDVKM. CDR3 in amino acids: CASGTLGRGTDTQYF. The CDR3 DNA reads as TGTGCCAGCGGGACTCTGGGACGCGGCACAGATACGCAGTATTTT.

The CDR3 DNA sequence: TGTGCCAGCAGCAACAGGGGCGCCGGTTTGGACGAGCAGTACTTC. Protein sequence: CASSNRGAGLDEQYF. This chain uses TRBV21-1 with TRBJ2-7; the DNA was not used to check the table's D call, TRBD1. TRBV21-1 is reported as a pseudogene. CDR3 length: 15 residues.

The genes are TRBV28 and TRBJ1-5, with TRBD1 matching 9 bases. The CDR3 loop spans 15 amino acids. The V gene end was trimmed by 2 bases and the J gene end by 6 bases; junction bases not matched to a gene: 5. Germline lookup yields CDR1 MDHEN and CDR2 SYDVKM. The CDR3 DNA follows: TGTGCCAGCAGTTTAGGGGGACAGGGCAGTCAGCCCCAGCATTTT. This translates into CASSLGGQGSQPQHF.

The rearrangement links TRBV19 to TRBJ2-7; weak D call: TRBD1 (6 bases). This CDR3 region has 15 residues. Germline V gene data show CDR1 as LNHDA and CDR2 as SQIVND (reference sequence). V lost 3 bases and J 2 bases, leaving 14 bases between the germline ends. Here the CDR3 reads CASSIVQGRTYEQYF. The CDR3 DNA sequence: TGTGCCAGTAGTATCGTGCAGGGGAGAACCTACGAGCAGTACTTC.

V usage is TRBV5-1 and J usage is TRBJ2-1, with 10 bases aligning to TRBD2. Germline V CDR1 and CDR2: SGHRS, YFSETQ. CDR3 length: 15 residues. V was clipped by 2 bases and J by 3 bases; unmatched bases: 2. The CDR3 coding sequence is TGCGCCAGCAGCTTCGGGACTAGCGACTACAATGAGCAGTTCTTC. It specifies CASSFGTSDYNEQFF.

CDR3 in DNA: TGTGCCAGCGGGCGGGAGGGCCGAGATACGCAGTATTTT. Translated, it gives CASGREGRDTQYF. V gene TRBV7-8 combines with J gene TRBJ2-3; 9 bases map to TRBD2. Germline CDR1 SGHVS, CDR2 FQNEAQ. The CDR3 covers 13 residues. V trimming: 8 bases; J trimming: 5 bases; junction bases outside the gene matches: 5. The full variable domain, rest sourced from reference TRBV7-8 and TRBJ2-3, is GAGVSQSPRYKVAKRGQDVALRCDPISGHVSLFWYQQALGQGPEFLTYFQNEAQLDKSGLPSDRFFAERPEGSVSTLKIQRTQQEDSAVYLCASGREGRDTQYFGPGTRLTVL.

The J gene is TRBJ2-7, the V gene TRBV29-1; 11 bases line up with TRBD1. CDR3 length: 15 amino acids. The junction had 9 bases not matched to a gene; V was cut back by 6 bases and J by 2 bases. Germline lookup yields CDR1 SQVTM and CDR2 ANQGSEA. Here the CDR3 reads CSVGVGTGGTYEQYF. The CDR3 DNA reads TGCAGCGTGGGCGTAGGGACAGGGGGAACCTACGAGCAGTACTTC.

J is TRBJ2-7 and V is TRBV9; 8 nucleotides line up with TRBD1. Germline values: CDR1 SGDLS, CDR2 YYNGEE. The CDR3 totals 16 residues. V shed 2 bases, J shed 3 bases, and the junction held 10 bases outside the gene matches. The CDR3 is CASSVGQGKWDYEQYF. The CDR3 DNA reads TGTGCCAGCAGCGTCGGACAGGGAAAATGGGACTACGAGCAGTACTTC.

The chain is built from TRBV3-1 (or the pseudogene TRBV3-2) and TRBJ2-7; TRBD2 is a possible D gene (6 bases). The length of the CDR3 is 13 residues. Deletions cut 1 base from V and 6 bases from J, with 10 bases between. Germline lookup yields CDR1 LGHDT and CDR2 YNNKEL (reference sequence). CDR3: CASSQVSGGEQYF. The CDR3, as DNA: TGTGCCAGCAGCCAAGTTAGCGGTGGCGAGCAGTACTTC.

This CDR3 is CVTQDSGYYEQYF. Here the CDR3 DNA reads TGTGTCACCCAGGACAGCGGATATTACGAGCAGTACTTC. This rearrangement joins TRBV27 to TRBJ2-7; tentatively, D is TRBD1 (6 bases). The V gene's germline CDR1 is MNHEY and CDR2 SMNVEV (reference sequence). The CDR3 has 13 amino acids.

The CDR3: CASSGGTSGSLGYNEQFF. The CDR3 DNA sequence: TGTGCCAGCAGCGGGGGGACTAGCGGGAGTCTAGGTTACAATGAGCAGTTCTTC. The chain couples TRBV13 to TRBJ2-1; TRBD2 matches 14 bases. Germline lookup yields CDR1 PRHDT and CDR2 FYEKMQ (reference sequence). The length of the CDR3 is 18 residues. V trimming: 5 bases; J trimming: 4 bases; junction bases outside the gene matches: 10.

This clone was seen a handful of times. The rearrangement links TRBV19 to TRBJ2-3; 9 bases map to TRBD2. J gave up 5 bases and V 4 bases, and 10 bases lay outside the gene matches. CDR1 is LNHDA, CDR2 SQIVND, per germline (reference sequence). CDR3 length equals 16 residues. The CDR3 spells CASSNPLAGAIDTQYF. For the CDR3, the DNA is TGTGCCAGTAGTAACCCCTTAGCGGGAGCAATAGATACGCAGTATTTT.

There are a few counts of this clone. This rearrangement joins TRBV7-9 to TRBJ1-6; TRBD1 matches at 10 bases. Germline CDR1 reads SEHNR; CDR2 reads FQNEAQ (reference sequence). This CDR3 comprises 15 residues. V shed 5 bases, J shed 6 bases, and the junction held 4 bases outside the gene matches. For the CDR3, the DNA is TGTGCCAGCAGCCCCGGGGACAGGGGTAATTCACCCCTCCACTTT. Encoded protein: CASSPGDRGNSPLHF.

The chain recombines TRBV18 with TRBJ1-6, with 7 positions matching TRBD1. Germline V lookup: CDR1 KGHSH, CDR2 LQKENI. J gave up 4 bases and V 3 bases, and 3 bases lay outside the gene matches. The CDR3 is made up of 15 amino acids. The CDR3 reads CASSPQGQYNSPLHF. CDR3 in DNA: TGTGCCAGCTCACCTCAGGGACAGTATAATTCACCCCTCCACTTT.

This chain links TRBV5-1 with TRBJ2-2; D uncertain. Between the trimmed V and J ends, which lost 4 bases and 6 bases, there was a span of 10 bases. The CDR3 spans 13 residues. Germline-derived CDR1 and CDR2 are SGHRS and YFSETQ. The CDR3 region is CASSIQVPGELFF. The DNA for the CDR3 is TGCGCCAGCAGCATCCAGGTGCCCGGGGAGCTGTTTTTT. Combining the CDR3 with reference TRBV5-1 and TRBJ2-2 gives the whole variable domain KAGVTQTPRYLIKTRGQQVTLSCSPISGHRSVSWYQQTPGQGLQFLFEYFSETQRNKGNFPGRFSGRQFSNSRSEMNVSTLELGDSALYLCASSIQVPGELFFGEGSRLTVL.

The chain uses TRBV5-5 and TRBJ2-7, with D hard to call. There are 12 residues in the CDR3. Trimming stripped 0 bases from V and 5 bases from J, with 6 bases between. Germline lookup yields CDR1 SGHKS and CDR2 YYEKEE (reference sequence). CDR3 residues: CASSLEYNEQYF. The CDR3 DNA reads TGTGCCAGCAGCTTGGAGTACAACGAGCAGTACTTC.

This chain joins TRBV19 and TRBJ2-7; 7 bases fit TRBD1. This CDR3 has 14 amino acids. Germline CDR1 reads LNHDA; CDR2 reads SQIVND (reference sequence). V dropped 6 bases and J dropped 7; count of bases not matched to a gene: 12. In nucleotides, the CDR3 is TGTGCCAGTAGCCGGACAGGCGGTACAGGTGAGCAGTACTTC. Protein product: CASSRTGGTGEQYF.

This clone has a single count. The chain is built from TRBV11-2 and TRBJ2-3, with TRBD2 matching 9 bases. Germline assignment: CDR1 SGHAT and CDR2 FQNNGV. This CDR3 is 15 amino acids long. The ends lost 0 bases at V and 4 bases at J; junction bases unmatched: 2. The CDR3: CASSLDRGRADTQYF. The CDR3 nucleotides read TGTGCCAGCAGCTTAGATCGCGGGAGGGCAGATACGCAGTATTTT.

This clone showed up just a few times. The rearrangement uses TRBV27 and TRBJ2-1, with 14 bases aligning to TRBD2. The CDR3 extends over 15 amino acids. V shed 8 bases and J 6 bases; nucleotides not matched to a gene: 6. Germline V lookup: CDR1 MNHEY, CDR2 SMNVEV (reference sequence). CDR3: CASPPTSGRANEQFF. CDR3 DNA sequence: TGTGCCAGCCCCCCGACTAGCGGGAGGGCCAATGAGCAGTTCTTC.